This T cell receptor (beta chain) was captured by sequencing in a study of blood T cells in healthy people across ages (dated by TCRdb to 2015 to 2017). Looking at the study overall: In model experiments, template switching captured roughly one uniquely barcoded TCR beta cDNA molecule for every two T cells. The study measured age-related changes in TCR beta repertoire diversity using deep sequencing normalized with unique cDNA molecular identifiers. The donors were split into four age groups: young (average around 16 years), middle-aged (roughly 39), aged (more than 60) and long-lived (82). Using the same blood draw, the study looked at two additional independent replicas of 1 million unique cDNA reads for two donors, one aged 18 to 29 and the other aged 80 or older.

Donors were 39 systemically healthy Caucasian individuals from Russia aged roughly 6 to 90 years. Around 10 milliliters of peripheral blood were collected from each donor into EDTA-treated Vacutainer tubes. Ficoll-Paque density-gradient centrifugation was used to isolate PBMCs, with at least 6.5 million per sample. Total RNA was extracted from PBMCs with Trizol reagent, with at least 6 micrograms obtained per sample. The percentages of naive CD45RAhigh/CD27high T cells were determined by flow cytometry on a PBMC aliquot from every donor. This clonotype was seen a few times. Its target antigen remains unknown. Base qualities are not recorded, but no much larger clone differs from it by a single base. Based on the germline V gene (reference sequence), the CDR1 and CDR2 sequences are LGHDT and YNNKEL. The CDR3, cysteine through phenylalanine, is 11 amino acids long. Of the read, only the CDR3 DNA is kept; its 33 bases are in frame from base 1. Trimming costs V 5 bases and J 12 bases, and their ends lie 11 bases apart.

Points the paper makes about the study in general: Total diversity estimates from one million sequenced T cells were considered lower bounds and underestimates. Compared with the aged group, the long-lived group had more naive CD4+ T cells, fewer expanded clones and increased TCR diversity, suggesting age selection. There was a strong correlation between observed TCR beta diversity and the percentage of naive T cells measured by flow cytometry. As age increased, observed TCR beta diversity per million T cells dropped in a roughly linear way, and a significant reduction was already evident by age 40. Conclusive comparison of naive and antigen-experienced compartments was prevented by the profiling of bulk unsorted PBMCs. The CMV infection status of donors was not known, potentially confounding age-related changes in expanded clonotypes.

To prepare the library, 5' RACE was applied. The run used an Illumina HiSeq 2500. The second PCR ran for roughly 7 to 12 cycles and used a J-beta primer mix along with a sample-barcoded 5' primer. Each TCR beta cDNA molecule received a unique molecular identifier from a template-switch 5' adaptor carrying 12 random nucleotides. Each sample yielded at least 2.5 million CDR3-containing paired-end reads. First-strand cDNA synthesis was performed from all RNA using the Mint cDNA synthesis kit, with priming by a TRBC-specific oligonucleotide. After uracil-DNA glycosylase treatment, a first 18-cycle PCR used universal primers M1SS and BC2_uni_R on all cDNA. The published analysis was carried out like this. For normalization, 1 million high-quality reads were randomly selected from each sample, with every read carrying a distinct molecular identifier. Reads sharing molecular identifiers were discarded rather than binned into consensus sequences. MiTCR, set to a Q25 quality threshold and the strictest error-elimination algorithm, was used for CDR3 identification, clonotype clustering and error correction. A nonparametric unseen species model using Euler transformation provided a lower-bound estimate of total TCR beta diversity. TCRdb ran its own pipeline on the public reads, namely fastp trimming at Q25 and MiXCR clone calling, and kept in-frame beta chains. Every entry covers one CDR3 protein and lists the most common genes and DNA from its rows. These V and J calls are TCRdb output, not the study's own analysis. The table for this sample lists roughly 560,000 distinct CDR3 sequences; nearly 25% of them were counted only once. Just over 8.5% of the sample rests with the top ten.

These data were also reused for a study on T cells of mothers and their children. The other study reports the following: Nine systemically healthy Caucasian individuals, comprising three mothers and their six children, were included as donors. cDNA synthesis consumed the entire amount of extracted RNA, loaded at approximately 1.6 ug RNA in each 15 ul reaction. In the second PCR, the M1S primer introduced both the sample barcodes and 2-4 random nucleotides. More than 9 million TCR beta CDR3 reads were obtained from each mother, and millions of reads were obtained from each child. Thymic selection similarly shapes TCR recombination output in related and unrelated pairs, with minor effect from inherited differences. Normalized repertoire overlap in related mother-child pairs was always slightly higher than in unrelated mother-child pairs, but the difference was never significant. No persistent microchimeric T cell clones were found, with a detection sensitivity of approximately 100 clones per million clonotypes. The study used deep NGS to compare TCR beta repertoires of mothers and children, seeking features distinguishing related mother-child pairs from unrelated individuals. On average, the children were approximately 11 +/- 4 years old, while the mothers were roughly 36 +/- 4 years old. After adapters were ligated using NEBNext reagents, the libraries underwent 100+100 nt paired-end sequencing on an Illumina HiSeq 2000. To avoid cross-contamination, the mother libraries and the child libraries were prepared a month apart and sequenced in separate runs. Each donor had between about 450,000 and 2,100,000 distinct TCR beta clonotypes identified. Naive TCR beta clonotypes were estimated from low-frequency clonotypes matched to each donor's FACS-determined naive share, without sorting.

The sequence derives from a boy between 10 and 17 years old in good health. What was sequenced was blood. The sequence joins TRBV3-1 to TRBJ2-1; the D gene cannot be named for sure. The CDR3 amino acid sequence is: CASSVGLSQFF. The DNA sequence reads TGTGCCAGCAGCGTCGGCCTGTCGCAGTTCTTC.